The entry that follows covers one T cell receptor (beta chain) sequence. Its antigen is currently unknown. Sequencing targeted expressed TCRB transcripts, as all isolated RNA had been reverse transcribed. Profiled with immunoSEQ multiplex PCR; TCRdb holds only in-frame clones, not every one. This table holds under 300,000 clones, approximately 13% found once. This sample was taken from a study of beta chain features in type 1 diabetes. At the level of the study: Age, gender and cell yields were alike across patients and healthy donors. Examined across all samples were some 110 million sorted cells.

In germline, CDR1 is SGHTA, CDR2 FQGNSA. The length of the CDR3 is 12 residues. After removal of 5 bases from V and 9 bases from J, the junction contained 4 bases not matched to a gene. Study-level findings and limits: Moderate yet significant TCRB CDR3 shortening was seen in Type 1 diabetes patients in all four CD4+ subsets. In the patient group, naive, central memory and Treg TCRB repertoires seemed more alike than in the healthy donor group. The study found fewer insertions and more deletions at VDJ junctions in type 1 diabetes patients.

Sequencing used naive CD4+ T cells from blood. V and J are TRBV7-2 and TRBJ2-1; 7 nucleotides line up with TRBD1. The sequence was obtained from a man younger than 45 with type 1 diabetes. CDR3 region: CASSRQGLEQFF. Written as DNA, the CDR3 is TGTGCCAGCAGCCGACAGGGTCTTGAGCAGTTCTTC.